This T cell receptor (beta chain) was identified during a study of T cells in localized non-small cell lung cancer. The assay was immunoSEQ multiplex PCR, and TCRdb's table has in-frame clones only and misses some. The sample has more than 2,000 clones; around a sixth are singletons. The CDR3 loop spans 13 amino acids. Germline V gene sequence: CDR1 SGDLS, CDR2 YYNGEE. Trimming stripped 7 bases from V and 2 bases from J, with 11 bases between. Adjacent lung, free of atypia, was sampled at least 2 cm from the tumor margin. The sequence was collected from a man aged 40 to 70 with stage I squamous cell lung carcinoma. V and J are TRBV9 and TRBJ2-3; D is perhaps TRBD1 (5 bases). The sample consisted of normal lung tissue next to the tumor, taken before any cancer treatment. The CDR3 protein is CASGLQATDTQYF. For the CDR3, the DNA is TGTGCCAGCGGCCTACAGGCCACAGATACGCAGTATTTT.